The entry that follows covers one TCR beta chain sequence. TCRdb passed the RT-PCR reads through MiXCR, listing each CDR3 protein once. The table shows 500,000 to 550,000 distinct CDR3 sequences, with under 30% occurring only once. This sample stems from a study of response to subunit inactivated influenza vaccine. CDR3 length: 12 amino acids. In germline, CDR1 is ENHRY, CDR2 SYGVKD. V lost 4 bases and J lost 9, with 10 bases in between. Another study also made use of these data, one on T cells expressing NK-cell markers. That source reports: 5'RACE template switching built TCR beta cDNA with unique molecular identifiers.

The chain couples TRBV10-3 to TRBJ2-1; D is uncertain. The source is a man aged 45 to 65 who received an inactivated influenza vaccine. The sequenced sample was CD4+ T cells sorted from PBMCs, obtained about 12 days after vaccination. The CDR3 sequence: CAISGFVTEQFF. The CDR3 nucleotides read TGTGCCATCAGTGGGTTCGTTACTGAGCAGTTCTTC.